This TCR beta chain was observed in a study of T cells in Graves' hyperthyroidism and ophthalmopathy. Amplified TCR beta CDR3 regions came from RNA transcripts. An initial round of RT-PCR targeting the TCR CDR3 relied on the HTBI primer set. TCRdb reanalysed the multiplex PCR reads using MiXCR and keeps one entry per CDR3 protein. The sample includes 450,000 to 700,000 distinct CDR3 sequences, approximately 44% seen only once; the top ten take roughly 20%. Together with thyroid ultrasound, orbital computed tomography, serum thyroxine and TRAb, clinical symptoms were used for diagnoses. Regarding this clonotype: The antigen is not known.

Study-level findings and limits: Ophthalmopathy got predicted by the model a median roughly six months before its onset. From stable hyperthyroidism, ophthalmopathy was separated by a 13 V-J model. Most clonotypes expanded in thyroid above 0.001 were likewise present in blood.

Sequencing input: peripheral blood or thyroid tissue (not recorded which). The receptor was derived from an adult woman with Graves' disease, either hyperthyroidism or ophthalmopathy (not recorded which).

The CDR3 sequence is CASSRSAEQYF. CDR3 bases: TGTGCCAGCAGCCGGTCAGCCGAGCAGTACTTC. The chain combines TRBV7-9 with TRBJ2-5; D remains ambiguous. The end of the DNA fits TRBJ2-7 better, so the J call may be wrong. Per germline, CDR1 SEHNR and CDR2 FQNEAQ (reference sequence). This CDR3 has 11 amino acids.